The clone carrying this T cell receptor beta chain was picked up a small number of times. The study reverse transcribed the entire isolated RNA, so it sequenced expressed TCRB transcripts. Sequencing used immunoSEQ multiplex PCR; TCRdb keeps in-frame clones, though not all of them. The sample contains 600,000 to 650,000 clones, less than 20% of which appear only once. This entry comes from a study of beta chain features in type 1 diabetes. Each of the CD4+ naive, central memory, regulatory and stem cell-like memory populations was sorted via CD45RO/CCR7/CD25/CD127/CD95/CD27. The sequenced sample consisted of naive CD4+ T cells from blood. This clonotype was sampled from a man younger than 35 in good health.

The CDR3 here is CASRRSMYEQYF. For the CDR3, the DNA is TGTGCCAGCAGGCGCAGTATGTACGAGCAGTACTTC. This chain joins TRBV6-1 and TRBJ2-7, with D unresolved. Germline-derived CDR1 and CDR2 are MNHNS and SASEGT. V was trimmed by 6 bases and J by 4 bases, leaving 10 bases between them. CDR3 length equals 12 residues.